The next 29 T cell receptor beta chains were all read from a single sample in a study of T cells in tuberculosis (dated by TCRdb to 2017 to 2018). Library construction relied on the immunoSEQ multiplex PCR assay. Not all clones reach the TCRdb copy of this immuneACCESS table, which keeps in-frame sequences only. Checked studies attribute under half of the gap to unresolved V genes and leave the rest unexplained. The sample table holds over 25,000 clones, of which around 90% were seen once. The ten largest clonotypes hold 6% to 7% of the sample. Sequenced: PBMCs. The origin of the receptors is a donor aged 10-29 years with latent tuberculosis or without tuberculosis infection.

The chain joins TRBV29-1 to TRBJ2-5, with D perhaps matching TRBD1 (7 bases). Trimming stripped 8 bases from V and 13 bases from J, with 20 bases between. In germline, CDR1 is SQVTM, CDR2 ANQGSEA. This CDR3 is 11 amino acids long. Here the CDR3 reads CSHPVQGGLYF. DNA for the CDR3: TGCAGCCACCCAGTCCAGGGGGGATTGTACTTC.

This clone was seen a single time. The V and J genes are TRBV18 and TRBJ1-6; TRBD1 might be the D (5 bases). V dropped 2 bases and J dropped 8 bases, with 16 bases sitting between them. The CDR3 has 16 residues. The germline CDR1 and CDR2 sequences are KGHSH and LQKENI. CDR3 residues: CASSPGFLPGDSPLHF. CDR3 nucleotide sequence: TGTGCCAGCTCACCAGGGTTTCTCCCGGGGGATTCACCCCTCCACTTT.

This CDR3 reads CSVDVAGDEQFF. In DNA form, the CDR3 reads TGCAGCGTAGACGTAGCGGGAGATGAGCAGTTCTTC. This chain links TRBV29-1 with TRBJ2-1; TRBD2 agrees at 9 bases. Germline V lookup: CDR1 SQVTM, CDR2 ANQGSEA. The CDR3 sequence is 12 residues long. Trimming at V came to 6 bases and at J to 8 bases, leaving 5 bases not matched to a gene.

This chain joins TRBV6-1 and TRBJ1-2, with D unclear. This CDR3 spans 12 amino acids. Germline CDR1 and CDR2: MNHNS and SASEGT. With 7 bases removed from V and 7 bases from J, the gap between germline ends came to 13 bases. CDR3 DNA: TGTGCCAGCACGGGGTTAACAAGTGGCTACACCTTC. It codes for CASTGLTSGYTF.

This clone appeared once. This chain uses TRBV19 with TRBJ2-5; possibly TRBD2 for D (6 bases). CDR1 is LNHDA and CDR2 is SQIVND in the germline V gene (reference sequence). The CDR3 sequence is 13 residues long. Between the trimmed V and J ends, which lost 5 bases and 4 bases, there was a span of 11 bases. CDR3 amino acids: CASSPQGLETQYF. The DNA of the CDR3 is TGTGCCAGTAGTCCTCAGGGACTAGAGACCCAGTACTTC.

The chain combines TRBV10-3 with TRBJ2-7; D is perhaps TRBD2 (6 bases). The CDR3 length is 14 residues. The germline gives CDR1 ENHRY, CDR2 SYGVKD. The V end was cut by 4 bases, the J end by 5 bases, with 15 bases between. The CDR3 is CAISGSGVKNEQYF. The CDR3 nucleotides are TGTGCCATCAGTGGATCGGGGGTTAAGAACGAGCAGTACTTC.

The chain carries TRBV5-1 and TRBJ1-2, with 10 bases identical to TRBD1. There are 16 residues in the CDR3. Germline V lookup: CDR1 SGHRS, CDR2 YFSETQ. J gave up 4 bases and V 5 bases, and 11 bases lay outside the gene matches. The CDR3 loop reads CASRFTFRDRGYGYTF. CDR3 DNA sequence: TGCGCCAGCAGATTTACTTTCCGGGACAGGGGCTATGGCTACACCTTC.

This clone has a handful of counts. This rearrangement joins TRBV2 to TRBJ2-7, with 7 bases matching TRBD1. V was clipped by 6 bases and J by 3 bases; unmatched bases: 17. The CDR3 is 17 amino acids. The germline gives CDR1 SNHLY, CDR2 FYNNEI. CDR3 sequence: CASSDDITGTVIYEQYF. The CDR3, as DNA: TGTGCCAGCAGCGACGATATTACCGGGACAGTCATCTACGAGCAGTACTTC.

The chain has TRBV25-1 and TRBJ1-1; D is perhaps TRBD1 (5 bases). The V end lost 2 bases, the J end lost 1 base, and 20 bases lay between the germline ends. The CDR3 length is 18 residues. CDR1 is MGHDK, CDR2 SYGVNS, per germline. CDR3 residues: CASSEDTGPWGENTEAFF. CDR3 in DNA: TGTGCCAGCAGTGAAGATACAGGCCCTTGGGGTGAGAACACTGAAGCTTTCTTT.

This chain connects TRBV7-2 to TRBJ2-7, with D tentatively TRBD2 (7 bases). From germline, CDR1 is SGHTA and CDR2 FQGNSA. The germline V and J ends were trimmed by 3 bases and 2 bases, with 14 bases remaining between them. This CDR3 spans 15 amino acids. The CDR3 here is CASSLWKGGAYEQYF. Here the CDR3 DNA reads TGTGCCAGCAGCTTGTGGAAGGGGGGGGCCTACGAGCAGTACTTC. Complete variable domain (other parts from reference TRBV7-2 and TRBJ2-7): GAGVSQSPSNKVTEKGKDVELRCDPISGHTALYWYRQSLGQGLEFLIYFQGNSAPDKSGLPSDRFSAERTGGSVSTLTIQRTQQEDSAVYLCASSLWKGGAYEQYFGPGTRLTVT.

This chain links TRBV6-1 with TRBJ1-5, with TRBD1 matching 11 bases. J was trimmed by 7 bases and V by 7 bases; bases with no gene match: 6. The germline V gene encodes CDR1 MNHNS and CDR2 SASEGT. The CDR3 extends over 14 amino acids. The CDR3 DNA is TGTGCCAGCACCGGACAGGGGGCCAAACAGCCCCAGCATTTT. It specifies CASTGQGAKQPQHF.

The chain joins TRBV28 to TRBJ2-3, with D perhaps TRBD2 (5 bases). CDR3 length: 15 residues. From germline, CDR1 is MDHEN and CDR2 SYDVKM. V lost 3 bases, J lost 4 bases, and 14 bases lay in between. The CDR3 region is CASSFRGRRADTQYF. The CDR3 region has the DNA TGTGCCAGCAGTTTCCGGGGAAGGCGGGCAGATACGCAGTATTTT.

The chain joins TRBV28 to TRBJ2-5, with D possibly matching TRBD2 (6 bases). The V end lost 3 bases, the J end lost 5 bases, and 16 bases lay between the germline ends. CDR3 length equals 15 residues. Germline CDR1 is MDHEN and CDR2 is SYDVKM. CDR3 DNA sequence: TGTGCCAGCAGTTTTTCCGGGGGTGGAGGGGAGACCCAGTACTTC. Translated, it gives CASSFSGGGGETQYF.

The chain recombines TRBV4-3 with TRBJ1-1, with TRBD1 as a possible D gene (6 bases). The CDR3 spans 13 residues. The V gene's germline CDR1 is LGHNA and CDR2 YSLEER. V was cut by 5 bases and J by 2 bases, with 9 bases left in between. The CDR3 loop reads CASSNRDNTEAFF. The CDR3 region has the DNA TGCGCCAGCAGCAACAGGGACAACACTGAAGCTTTCTTT.

CDR3 in DNA: TGTGCCAGCACCGCCCGGACAGGGCTTAGAAACACCATATATTTT. Its protein is CASTARTGLRNTIYF. The chain is built from TRBV6-5 and TRBJ1-3, with 8 positions matching TRBD1. This CDR3 has 15 amino acids. After removal of 7 bases from V and 5 bases from J, the junction contained 10 bases not matched to a gene. Germline values: CDR1 MNHEY, CDR2 SVGAGI.

The chain links TRBV5-6 to TRBJ2-1; 10 bases align to TRBD2. CDR1 SGHDT and CDR2 YYEEEE come from the germline V gene. The CDR3 contains 14 residues. J was trimmed by 7 bases and V by 2 bases; bases with no gene match: 3. The CDR3 DNA sequence: TGTGCCAGCAGCTTTGATAGCGGGGGGAATGAGCAGTTCTTC. Translating gives CASSFDSGGNEQFF.

This chain links TRBV9 with TRBJ2-2, with 7 bases lining up with TRBD1. CDR3 size: 18 residues. Germline-derived CDR1 and CDR2 are SGDLS and YYNGEE. The trim removed 0 bases at V and 0 bases at J, leaving 8 bases unmatched. The CDR3, as DNA: TGTGCCAGCAGCGTAGAAATCAGGGGGAGCGCGAACACCGGGGAGCTGTTTTTT. Residues: CASSVEIRGSANTGELFF.

The chain combines TRBV10-1 with TRBJ2-3, with D maybe TRBD1 (5 bases). CDR1 and CDR2 from the germline V gene are WNHNN and SYGVQD (reference sequence). The V gene lost 5 bases and the J gene lost 4 bases, with 10 bases spanning the gap. The CDR3 has 13 amino acids. The chain's CDR3 is CASSRQYADTQYF. In nucleotides, the CDR3 is TGCGCCAGCAGTCGACAGTATGCAGATACGCAGTATTTT.

In this sample, this clone turned up once. The chain uses TRBV6-5 and TRBJ2-1; 10 bases agree with TRBD2. V was clipped by 2 bases and J by 7 bases; unmatched bases: 2. CDR3 length: 14 residues. Germline CDR1 is MNHEY and CDR2 is SVGAGI. The CDR3 region is CASSYGAGGNEQFF. Here the CDR3 DNA reads TGTGCCAGCAGTTACGGAGCGGGGGGGAATGAGCAGTTCTTC.

V and J are TRBV27 and TRBJ1-1; no clear D. This CDR3 has 14 amino acids. The germline V gene has CDR1 MNHEY and CDR2 SMNVEV (reference sequence). Trimming removed 2 bases from V and 0 bases from J, with 7 bases in between. The DNA of the CDR3 is TGTGCCAGCAGTTTACAGATTATGAACACTGAAGCTTTCTTT. Protein: CASSLQIMNTEAFF.

The rearrangement links TRBV7-2 to TRBJ2-5; D is possibly TRBD1 (7 bases). The CDR3 loop spans 14 amino acids. Between the trimmed V and J ends, which lost 1 base and 5 bases, there was a span of 11 bases. Germline loops: CDR1 SGHTA, CDR2 FQGNSA. The CDR3 DNA follows: TGTGCCAGCAGCTTAGGCCCAGGGGGGGAGACCCAGTACTTC. It codes for CASSLGPGGETQYF. Using reference TRBV7-2 and TRBJ2-5 for the parts outside the CDR3, the full variable domain is GAGVSQSPSNKVTEKGKDVELRCDPISGHTALYWYRQSLGQGLEFLIYFQGNSAPDKSGLPSDRFSAERTGGSVSTLTIQRTQQEDSAVYLCASSLGPGGETQYFGPGTRLLVL.

This chain joins TRBV6-1 and TRBJ2-2; D is unclear. The CDR3 has 12 amino acids. V lost 5 bases, J lost 11 bases, and 12 bases lay in between. Germline V gives CDR1 MNHNS, CDR2 SASEGT. CDR3 sequence (DNA): TGTGCCAGCAGTTTTGTAGCTCTCGAGCTGTTTTTT. This translates into CASSFVALELFF.

The chain recombines TRBV11-3 with TRBJ2-7, with 10 positions matching TRBD1. The germline CDR1 and CDR2 sequences are SGHNT and YENEEA. The CDR3 covers 17 residues. V lost 2 bases to trimming and J lost 4 bases; unmatched junction nucleotides: 11. The CDR3 DNA sequence: TGTGCCAGCAGCTTAAACATCCCGACAGGGGGCTCTTACGAGCAGTACTTC. It yields the protein CASSLNIPTGGSYEQYF.

This clone showed up just a few times. The rearrangement links TRBV4-1 to TRBJ1-6; D perhaps matches TRBD1 (6 bases). The length of the CDR3 is 16 residues. V lost 4 bases and J lost 6, with 16 bases in between. Germline loops: CDR1 MGHRA, CDR2 YSYEKL. The CDR3 sequence is CASSPQGPLANSPLHF. The CDR3 nucleotides read TGCGCCAGCAGCCCACAGGGCCCCTTGGCTAATTCACCCCTCCACTTT.

The chain recombines TRBV29-1 with TRBJ1-1; no clear D gene. The V end lost 7 bases, the J end lost 1 base, and 4 bases lay between the germline ends. The CDR3 has 10 residues. The germline gives CDR1 SQVTM, CDR2 ANQGSEA. The DNA of the CDR3 is TGCAGCGGAGCGAACACTGAAGCTTTCTTT. This encodes CSGANTEAFF.

V usage is TRBV4-2 and J usage is TRBJ1-5; 8 bases align to TRBD1. Looked up from germline, CDR1 is LGHNA and CDR2 is YNFKEQ. The CDR3 extends over 16 amino acids. V dropped 2 bases and J dropped 3; count of bases not matched to a gene: 6. In DNA, the CDR3 is TGTGCCAGCAGCCAAACAGGGGGAGAGAACAATCAGCCCCAGCATTTT. It encodes CASSQTGGENNQPQHF.

This clone was observed a single time. The rearrangement joins TRBV6-1 to TRBJ2-7, with TRBD2 matching over 9 bases. Looked up from germline, CDR1 is MNHNS and CDR2 is SASEGT. Trimming at V came to 10 bases and at J to 4 bases, leaving 14 bases not matched to a gene. The CDR3 is made up of 15 amino acids. This CDR3 reads CATPRRAGGGYEQYF. For the CDR3, the DNA is TGTGCCACCCCGAGGCGAGCGGGGGGAGGGTACGAGCAGTACTTC.

The rearrangement uses TRBV25-1 and TRBJ2-6, with D uncertain. Between the trimmed V and J ends, which lost 2 bases and 4 bases, there was a span of 3 bases. The germline CDR1 and CDR2 sequences are MGHDK and SYGVNS. This CDR3 has 13 amino acids. CDR3: CASSELGANVLTF. CDR3 sequence (DNA): TGTGCCAGCAGTGAACTAGGGGCCAACGTCCTGACTTTC.

V gene TRBV9 combines with J gene TRBJ2-7; 12 positions agree with TRBD2. There are 15 residues in the CDR3. The germline V gene encodes CDR1 SGDLS and CDR2 YYNGEE. With 4 bases clipped from V and 2 bases from J, the junction kept 4 bases outside the gene matches. The chain's CDR3 is CASSPLAGGPYEQYF. CDR3 in DNA: TGTGCCAGCAGCCCTCTAGCGGGGGGGCCCTACGAGCAGTACTTC.